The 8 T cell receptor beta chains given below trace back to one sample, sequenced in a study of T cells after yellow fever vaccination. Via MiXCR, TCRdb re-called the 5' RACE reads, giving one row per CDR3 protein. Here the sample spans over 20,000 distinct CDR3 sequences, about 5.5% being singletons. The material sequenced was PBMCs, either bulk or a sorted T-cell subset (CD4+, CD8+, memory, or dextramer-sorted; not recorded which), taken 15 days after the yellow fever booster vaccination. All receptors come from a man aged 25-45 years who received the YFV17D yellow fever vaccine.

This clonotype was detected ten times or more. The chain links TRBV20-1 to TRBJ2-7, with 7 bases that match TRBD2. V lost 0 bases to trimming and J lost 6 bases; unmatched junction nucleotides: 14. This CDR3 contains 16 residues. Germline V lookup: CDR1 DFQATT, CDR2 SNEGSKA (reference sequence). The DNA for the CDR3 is TGCAGTGCTAGAGAACCCACCGGCGGGAGAAGGCTCGAGCAGTACTTC. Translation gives CSAREPTGGRRLEQYF.

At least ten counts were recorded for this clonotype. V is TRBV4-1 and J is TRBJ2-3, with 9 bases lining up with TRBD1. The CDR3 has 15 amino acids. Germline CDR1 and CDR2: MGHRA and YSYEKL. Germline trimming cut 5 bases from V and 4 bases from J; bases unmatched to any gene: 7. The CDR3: CASSIQGAGADTQYF. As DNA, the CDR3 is TGCGCCAGCAGCATACAGGGGGCAGGGGCAGATACGCAGTATTTT.

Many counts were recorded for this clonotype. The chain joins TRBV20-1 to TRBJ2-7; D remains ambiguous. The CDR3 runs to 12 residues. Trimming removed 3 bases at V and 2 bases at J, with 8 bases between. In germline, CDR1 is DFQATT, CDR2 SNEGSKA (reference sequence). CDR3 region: CSASPRTYEQYF. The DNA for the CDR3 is TGCAGTGCTAGCCCTAGGACCTACGAGCAGTACTTC.

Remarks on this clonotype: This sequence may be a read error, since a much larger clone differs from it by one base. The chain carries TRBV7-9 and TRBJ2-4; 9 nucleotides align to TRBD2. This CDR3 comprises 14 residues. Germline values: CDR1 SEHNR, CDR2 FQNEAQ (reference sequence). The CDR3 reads CARPSGKTNNIQYF. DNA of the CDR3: TGTGCCAGACCTAGCGGGAAGACCAATAACATTCAGTACTTC.

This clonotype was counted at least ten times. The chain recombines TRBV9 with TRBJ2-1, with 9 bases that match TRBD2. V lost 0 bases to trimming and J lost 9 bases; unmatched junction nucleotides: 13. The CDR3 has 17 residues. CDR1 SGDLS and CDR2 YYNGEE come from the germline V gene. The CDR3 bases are TGTGCCAGCAGCGTAGCCGAAGGGCGGGAGGGGTATGGTGAGCAGTTCTTC. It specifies CASSVAEGREGYGEQFF.

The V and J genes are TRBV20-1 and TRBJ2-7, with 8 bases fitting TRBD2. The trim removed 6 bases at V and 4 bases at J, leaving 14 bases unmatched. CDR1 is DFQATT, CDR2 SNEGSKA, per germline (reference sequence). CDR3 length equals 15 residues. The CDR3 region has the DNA TGCAGTGCCCCTCCAATTAGCGGGAAAATTTACGAGCAGTACTTC. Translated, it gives CSAPPISGKIYEQYF.

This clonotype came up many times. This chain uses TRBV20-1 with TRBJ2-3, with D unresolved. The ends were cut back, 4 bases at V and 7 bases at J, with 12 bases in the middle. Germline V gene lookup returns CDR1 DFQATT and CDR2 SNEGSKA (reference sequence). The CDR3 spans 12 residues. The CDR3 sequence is CSAIREANTQYF. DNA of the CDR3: TGCAGTGCTATAAGAGAGGCAAATACGCAGTATTTT.

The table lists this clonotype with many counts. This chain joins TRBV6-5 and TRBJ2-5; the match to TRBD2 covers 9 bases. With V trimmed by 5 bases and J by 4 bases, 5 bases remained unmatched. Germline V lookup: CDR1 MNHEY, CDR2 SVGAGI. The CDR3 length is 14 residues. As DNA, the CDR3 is TGTGCCAGCAGTCACCGTAGCGGGGGAGAGACCCAGTACTTC. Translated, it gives CASSHRSGGETQYF.